The 22 T cell receptor beta chains below were found in one sample sequenced in a study of beta chain features in type 1 diabetes. Study-wide findings and caveats: In all four CD4+ subsets, TCRB CDR3 length was significantly, moderately reduced in type 1 diabetes.

The antigens these receptors bind are not known. The entirety of the isolated RNA underwent reverse transcription, so expressed TCRB transcripts were sequenced. The repertoire was sequenced with immunoSEQ multiplex PCR; TCRdb's copy has only in-frame clones and lacks some. This sample has tens of thousands of clones, with about 71% found just once. Sequencing was done on a sample of stem cell memory CD4+ T cells from blood. The receptor set was obtained from a middle-aged woman with type 1 diabetes.

This clone has just a few counts. The V gene is TRBV28, the J gene TRBJ2-1; 8 bases are shared with TRBD1. Germline V gene data show CDR1 as MDHEN and CDR2 as SYDVKM. This CDR3 is built from 16 residues. With 6 bases clipped from V and 8 bases from J, the junction kept 15 bases outside the gene matches. This CDR3 is CASRPQEARGLDEQFF. The DNA for the CDR3 is TGTGCCAGCAGACCACAGGAAGCCAGGGGGCTCGATGAGCAGTTCTTC.

This chain links TRBV7-2 with TRBJ1-4; D gene ambiguous. The V and J ends lost 1 base and 6 bases respectively, with 6 bases between them. The V gene's germline CDR1 is SGHTA and CDR2 FQGNSA. The CDR3 covers 13 residues. The CDR3, as DNA: TGTGCCAGCAGCTTAGGAGGGTATGAAAAACTGTTTTTT. Its translation: CASSLGGYEKLFF. The full variable domain, in which reference TRBV7-2 and TRBJ1-4 provide the parts outside the CDR3, is GAGVSQSPSNKVTEKGKDVELRCDPISGHTALYWYRQSLGQGLEFLIYFQGNSAPDKSGLPSDRFSAERTGGSVSTLTIQRTQQEDSAVYLCASSLGGYEKLFFGSGTQLSVL.

In this sample, this clone turned up a few times. The J gene is TRBJ2-5, the V gene TRBV5-8; TRBD2 aligns across 8 bases. This CDR3 has 14 residues. With V trimmed by 2 bases and J by 2 bases, 2 bases remained unmatched. Germline V gives CDR1 SGHTS, CDR2 YDEGEE. The CDR3 DNA sequence: TGTGCCAGCAGCTTCGGACTAGCACAAGAGACCCAGTACTTC. Its translation is CASSFGLAQETQYF.

The V gene is TRBV5-1, the J gene TRBJ2-3, with 12 bases identical to TRBD2. J gave up 2 bases and V 0 bases, and 10 bases lay outside the gene matches. This CDR3 spans 19 amino acids. Germline CDR1 reads SGHRS; CDR2 reads YFSETQ. The CDR3 sequence: CASSLVVTSGGTSTDTQYF. In nucleotides, the CDR3 is TGCGCCAGCAGCTTGGTGGTGACTAGCGGGGGTACGTCCACAGATACGCAGTATTTT.

The chain carries TRBV18 and TRBJ1-5; D possibly corresponds to TRBD1 (6 bases). This CDR3 is built from 13 residues. CDR1 KGHSH and CDR2 LQKENI come from the germline V gene. Trimming left V 3 bases short and J 5 bases short, with 8 bases between. As DNA, the CDR3 is TGTGCCAGCTCACCCGACAGGCATCAGCCCCAGCATTTT. Translating gives CASSPDRHQPQHF.

This rearrangement joins TRBV5-4 to TRBJ2-5, with TRBD2 matching over 16 bases. CDR1 and CDR2 from the germline V gene are SGHNT and YYREEE (reference sequence). This CDR3 has 16 residues. V shed 4 bases, J shed 5 bases, and the junction held 5 bases outside the gene matches. The CDR3 region has the DNA TGTGCCAGCAGCCCGGGACTAGCGGGAGGGCAGGAGACCCAGTACTTC. Amino acids: CASSPGLAGGQETQYF.

The chain carries TRBV7-2 and TRBJ1-4, with TRBD1 as a possible D gene (5 bases). Trimming took off 5 bases at V and 11 bases at J, with 9 bases between the two ends. Germline loops: CDR1 SGHTA, CDR2 FQGNSA. CDR3 length: 11 amino acids. The chain's CDR3 is CASSLGGKLFF. As DNA, the CDR3 is TGTGCCAGCAGCCTGGGGGGGAAACTGTTTTTT.

CDR3 protein: CASSLRTGTTKLFF. CDR3 nucleotide sequence: TGTGCCAGCAGTTTAAGGACAGGGACTACAAAACTGTTTTTT. The genes are TRBV28 and TRBJ1-4, with 8 bases matching TRBD1. Germline CDR1 reads MDHEN; CDR2 reads SYDVKM. The CDR3 is 14 amino acids. After removal of 2 bases from V and 10 bases from J, the junction contained 6 bases not matched to a gene.

This clone was counted only a few times. This chain's CDR3 is CASSEALTGSSYNSPLHF. CDR3 DNA: TGTGCCAGCAGTGAAGCCTTGACAGGGAGCTCCTATAATTCACCCCTCCACTTT. The genes are TRBV6-1 and TRBJ1-6; TRBD1 matches at 7 bases. The germline V gene has CDR1 MNHNS and CDR2 SASEGT. V was pared by 0 bases and J by 0 bases, with 5 bases of the junction left unmatched. The CDR3 loop spans 18 amino acids.

The chain links TRBV27 to TRBJ2-7; 10 bases are a match to TRBD1. This CDR3 is built from 17 residues. CDR1 MNHEY and CDR2 SMNVEV come from the germline V gene (reference sequence). The V and J ends lost 5 bases and 4 bases, in that order; junction bases with no gene match: 14. The CDR3, as DNA: TGTGCCAGCAGTCCCTTAACACAGACAGGGGGCCATTACGAGCAGTACTTC. This encodes CASSPLTQTGGHYEQYF.

The chain employs TRBV9 and TRBJ1-2; tentative D call: TRBD1 (5 bases). Per germline, CDR1 SGDLS and CDR2 YYNGEE. Trimming removed 0 bases from V and 6 bases from J, with 9 bases in between. The CDR3 is 13 amino acids. The DNA for the CDR3 is TGTGCCAGCAGCGTAGGCAGGGAGGATGGCTACACCTTC. Amino acid sequence: CASSVGREDGYTF.

J is TRBJ1-4 and V is TRBV27; TRBD1 is a possible D gene (6 bases). The V end lost 6 bases, the J end lost 3 bases, and 17 bases lay between the germline ends. From germline, CDR1 is MNHEY and CDR2 SMNVEV (reference sequence). The CDR3 is 16 amino acids. Here the CDR3 reads CASRTGSSTANEKLFF. CDR3 in DNA: TGTGCCAGCAGAACAGGGTCATCGACGGCTAATGAAAAACTGTTTTTT.

The rearrangement uses TRBV29-1 and TRBJ2-4; 7 bases agree with TRBD2. The germline CDR1 and CDR2 sequences are SQVTM and ANQGSEA. This CDR3 has 14 residues. V dropped 3 bases and J dropped 7; count of bases not matched to a gene: 9. CDR3 region: CSVEATLGGNIQYF. The CDR3 coding sequence is TGCAGCGTTGAGGCCACCCTCGGGGGGAACATTCAGTACTTC.

This clone was picked up a small number of times. Other DNA sequences of this sample code for an identical CDR3. This chain connects TRBV7-2 to TRBJ1-2, with TRBD1 matching 9 bases. The CDR3 length is 13 residues. CDR1 is SGHTA, CDR2 FQGNSA, per germline. The junction had 1 base not matched to a gene; V was cut back by 4 bases and J by 4 bases. The CDR3 DNA follows: TGTGCCAGCAGCTCGGGACAGGGCTATGGCTACACCTTC. This sequence encodes CASSSGQGYGYTF.

The chain joins TRBV30 to TRBJ2-3; 8 bases line up with TRBD2. J gave up 2 bases and V 8 bases, and 9 bases lay outside the gene matches. This CDR3 is built from 14 residues. In germline, CDR1 is GTSNPN, CDR2 SVGIG (reference sequence). The CDR3 coding sequence is TGTGCCGGGGACGGGGGGGGTCCCACAGATACGCAGTATTTT. Translating gives CAGDGGGPTDTQYF.

The chain has TRBV5-1 and TRBJ2-6; no firm D call. Germline assignment: CDR1 SGHRS and CDR2 YFSETQ. The CDR3 contains 14 residues. V was cut by 4 bases and J by 0 bases, with 5 bases left in between. CDR3 region: CASSVYSGANVLTF. CDR3 coding DNA: TGCGCCAGCAGCGTGTACTCTGGGGCCAACGTCCTGACTTTC.

The chain couples TRBV4-2 to TRBJ1-5; D may be TRBD1 (5 bases). The germline CDR1 and CDR2 sequences are LGHNA and YNFKEQ. The length of the CDR3 is 16 residues. V was shortened by 0 bases and J by 5 bases, with 14 bases between the two germline ends. This CDR3 is CASSQEGGGQDQPQHF. The CDR3 bases are TGTGCCAGCAGCCAAGAGGGCGGGGGTCAGGATCAGCCCCAGCATTTT.

In the case of this clone: Relative to the germline gene, one junction end is altered; a read error may explain this. The V gene is TRBV7-7, the J gene TRBJ2-2; 12 bases agree with TRBD2. The CDR3 covers 16 residues. Germline lookup yields CDR1 SSHAT and CDR2 FNYEAQ (reference sequence). This CDR3 is CASSRTSGDVTGELFF. The CDR3 coding sequence is TGTGCTAGCAGCCGGACTAGCGGGGACGTTACCGGGGAGCTGTTTTTT.

The chain carries TRBV5-4 and TRBJ1-2, with 7 bases lining up with TRBD1. Germline CDR1 is SGHNT and CDR2 is YYREEE (reference sequence). The CDR3 has 14 residues. V was clipped by 1 base and J by 7 bases; unmatched bases: 7. The CDR3 DNA is TGTGCCAGCAGCTTGCAGGGGGTAGGCGGTGGCTACACCTTC. Amino acid sequence: CASSLQGVGGGYTF.

The chain has TRBV11-2 and TRBJ1-4; a weak D match, TRBD1 (5 bases). With 2 bases removed from V and 4 bases from J, the gap between germline ends came to 11 bases. Germline V gene data show CDR1 as SGHAT and CDR2 as FQNNGV. CDR3 length: 15 residues. The CDR3 DNA reads TGTGCCAGCAGCTTACAGGGTTTTATTAATGAAAAACTGTTTTTT. Translated, it gives CASSLQGFINEKLFF.

The chain combines TRBV5-6 with TRBJ1-1; D is possibly TRBD1 (6 bases). The CDR3 runs 16 residues. The V end lost 3 bases, the J end lost 6 bases, and 21 bases lay between the germline ends. Germline V gives CDR1 SGHDT, CDR2 YYEEEE. CDR3 DNA: TGTGCCAGCAGCTCAACGCTGGACACTTGGACAGCTGAAGCTTTCTTT. It codes for CASSSTLDTWTAEAFF.

This sequence joins TRBV27 and TRBJ1-1; TRBD1 matches 7 bases. CDR1 and CDR2 (germline): MNHEY, SMNVEV (reference sequence). Germline trimming cut 3 bases from V and 4 bases from J; bases unmatched to any gene: 5. CDR3 length: 14 amino acids. The DNA for the CDR3 is TGTGCCAGCAGTTTCGGCAGGGGGGCCACTGAAGCTTTCTTT. This gives the protein CASSFGRGATEAFF.